This TCR beta chain was found in a study of blood T cell repertoires in COVID-19 (dated by TCRdb to 2018 to 2020). Turning to the overall study: The collaborator samples originated in the United States, Italy and Spain and spanned the acute and convalescent phases of COVID-19. Subjects who had been exposed to COVID-19, were actively infected with it, or had recovered from it provided the deeply sampled blood TCRbeta repertoires that made up the dataset. Where HLA class I and class II types were available, the types were taken from metadata supplied by the sample provider, not from assay-based typing. A de-identified subject ID, COVID-19 status, age in years and sex were almost always included in the sample metadata. The material from the prospective study consisted of cDNA or gDNA derived from T cells, B-cell-depleted T cells, or PBMCs. A freely available public database, intended as a resource for researchers studying the immune response to SARS-CoV-2, is where the repertoires were released. Samples were obtained from the ongoing ImmuneRACE study (first 160 participants) and from over a thousand subjects provided by 6 global collaborators.

According to the germline V gene (reference sequence), CDR1 reads SEHNR and CDR2 reads FQNEAQ. Cut back by 10 bases and 0 bases, the V and J ends lie 12 bases apart. From cysteine to phenylalanine, the CDR3 is 14 amino acids long. Just CDR3 DNA is preserved here, 42 bases in frame from base 1. The immunoSEQ Assay, a bias-controlled multiplex PCR, was used to amplify TCRbeta CDR3 regions from genomic DNA. The authors' pipeline ran thus. The number of nucleated cells in each sample was estimated from the amplification of reference gene primers within the assay. To quantify the absolute abundance of each unique TCRbeta CDR3 rearrangement, sequence reads were collapsed and filtered. For each sample, productive Simpson clonality was calculated as the square root of Simpson's diversity index across productive rearrangements. In TCRdb, the immuneACCESS table is reduced to in-frame sequences with V and J assigned. These tables do not hold every clone; where another copy was compared, an unresolved V gene accounts for under half, and the others remain unexplained. Clonal size and the V and J genes are those of that table, whereas D and trimming came from the DNA. This sample has approximately 270,000 clones in its table, and approximately 90% of those were observed once. Together, the top ten hold 2.5% to 3% of the sample.

Enrolling through a virtual design, the prospective study's participants ranged in age from roughly 18 to 89 years and lived across more than 20 United States geographic areas. Cohort assignment in the prospective study relied on participant-reported clinical history from a screening survey and a study questionnaire. Exposed participants were defined as having been in contact with someone with a PCR-confirmed or clinician-diagnosed COVID-19 case within 2 weeks of study entry. In the prospective study, mobile phlebotomists collected whole blood, serum and a nasopharyngeal or oropharyngeal swab from each participant. Over an approximately 2-month period, participants in the prospective study had the option of providing additional blood draws and questionnaires. Prospective study blood samples were shipped either frozen or at room temperature before DNA extraction. Notes on this clone: No cognate antigen has been identified for it. The input lacks base qualities; no much larger clone sits a single base away.

What the research found in general, with its limitations: The quantity of clinical and demographic metadata differed by source and by participant and was supplied without curation.

Sequencing used PBMCs or T cells enriched from blood (not recorded which). The origin of this receptor is a man aged 35 to 55 who had been exposed to COVID-19. The rearranged segments are TRBV7-9 and TRBJ2-2; TRBD2 could be the D gene, as 6 bases match. The DNA reads as follows: TGTGCCATTACCGGGACTTCGAACACCGGGGAGCTGTTTTTT. Protein translation: CAITGTSNTGELFF. With the rest looked up from the reference TRBV7-9 and TRBJ2-2 genes rather than sequenced, the full variable domain is DTGVSQNPRHKITKRGQNVTFRCDPISEHNRLYWYRQTLGQGPEFLTYFQNEAQLEKSRLLSDRFSAERPKGSFSTLEIQRTEQGDSAMYLCAITGTSNTGELFFGEGSRLTVL.